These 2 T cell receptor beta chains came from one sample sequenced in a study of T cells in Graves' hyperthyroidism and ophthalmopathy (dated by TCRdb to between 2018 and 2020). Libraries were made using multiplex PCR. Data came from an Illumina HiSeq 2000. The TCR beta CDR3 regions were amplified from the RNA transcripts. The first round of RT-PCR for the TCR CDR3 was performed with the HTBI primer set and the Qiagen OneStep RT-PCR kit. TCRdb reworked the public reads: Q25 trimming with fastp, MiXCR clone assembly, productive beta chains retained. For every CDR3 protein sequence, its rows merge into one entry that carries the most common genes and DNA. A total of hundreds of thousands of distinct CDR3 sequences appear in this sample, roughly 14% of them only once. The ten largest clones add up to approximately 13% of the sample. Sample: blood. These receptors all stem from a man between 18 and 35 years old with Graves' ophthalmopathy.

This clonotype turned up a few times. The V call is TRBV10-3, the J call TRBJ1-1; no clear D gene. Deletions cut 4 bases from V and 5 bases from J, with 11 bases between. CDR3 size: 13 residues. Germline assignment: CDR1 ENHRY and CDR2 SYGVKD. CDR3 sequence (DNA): TGTGCCATCAGTGGCGGGAGTAGAACTGAAGCTTTCTTT. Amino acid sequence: CAISGGSRTEAFF.

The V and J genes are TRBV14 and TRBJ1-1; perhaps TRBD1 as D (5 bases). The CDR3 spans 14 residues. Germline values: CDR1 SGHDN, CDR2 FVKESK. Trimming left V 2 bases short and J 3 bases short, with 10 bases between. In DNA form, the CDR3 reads TGTGCCAGCAGCCAACAGGACACCTACACTGAAGCTTTCTTT. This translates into CASSQQDTYTEAFF.